The clone carrying this T cell receptor beta chain was counted many times. The V gene end was trimmed by 2 bases and the J gene end by 3 bases; junction bases not matched to a gene: 3. Germline CDR1 reads MNHNY; CDR2 reads SVGAGI (reference sequence). This CDR3 has 16 amino acids. Original handling: Amplifying reference gene primers gave estimates of nucleated cell counts. The protocol was immunoSEQ multiplex PCR, while the TCRdb copy is restricted to in-frame clones and leaves out a portion. V and J calls and clone size are given by that table; D and trimming were obtained from the DNA. The sample lists about 92,000 clones, around three quarters occurring once. The sample comes from a study of blood T cell repertoires in COVID-19. Study background: Acute and convalescent COVID-19 samples came from the United States, Italy and Spain. The cDNA or gDNA used as material had been derived from T cells, B-cell-depleted T cells, or PBMCs.

The sample consisted of peripheral blood. The chain carries TRBV6-6 and TRBJ2-2; 10 nucleotides line up with TRBD1. This TCR was recovered from a woman in her sixties or seventies in a cohort sampled during active or convalescent COVID-19. The CDR3 is CASSYAGTGDTGELFF. Written as DNA, the CDR3 is TGTGCCAGCAGTTACGCAGGGACAGGGGACACCGGGGAGCTGTTTTTT.